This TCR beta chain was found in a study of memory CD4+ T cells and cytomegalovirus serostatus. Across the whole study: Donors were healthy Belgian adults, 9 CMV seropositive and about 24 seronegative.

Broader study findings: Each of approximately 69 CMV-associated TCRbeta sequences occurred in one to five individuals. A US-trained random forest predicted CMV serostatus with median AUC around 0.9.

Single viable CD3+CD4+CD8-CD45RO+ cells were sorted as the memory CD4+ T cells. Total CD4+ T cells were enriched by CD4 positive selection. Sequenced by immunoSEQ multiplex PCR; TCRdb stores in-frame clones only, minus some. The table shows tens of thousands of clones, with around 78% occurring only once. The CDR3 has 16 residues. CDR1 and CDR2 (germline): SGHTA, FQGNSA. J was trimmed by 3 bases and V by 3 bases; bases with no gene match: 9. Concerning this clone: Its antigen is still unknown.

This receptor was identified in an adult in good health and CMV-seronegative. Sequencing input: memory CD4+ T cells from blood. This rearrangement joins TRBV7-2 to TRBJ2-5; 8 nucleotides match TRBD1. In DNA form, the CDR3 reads TGTGCCAGCAGCTTGATCGACAGGGGTATCGAAGAGACCCAGTACTTC. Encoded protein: CASSLIDRGIEETQYF. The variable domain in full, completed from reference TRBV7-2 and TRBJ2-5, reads GAGVSQSPSNKVTEKGKDVELRCDPISGHTALYWYRQSLGQGLEFLIYFQGNSAPDKSGLPSDRFSAERTGGSVSTLTIQRTQQEDSAVYLCASSLIDRGIEETQYFGPGTRLLVL.